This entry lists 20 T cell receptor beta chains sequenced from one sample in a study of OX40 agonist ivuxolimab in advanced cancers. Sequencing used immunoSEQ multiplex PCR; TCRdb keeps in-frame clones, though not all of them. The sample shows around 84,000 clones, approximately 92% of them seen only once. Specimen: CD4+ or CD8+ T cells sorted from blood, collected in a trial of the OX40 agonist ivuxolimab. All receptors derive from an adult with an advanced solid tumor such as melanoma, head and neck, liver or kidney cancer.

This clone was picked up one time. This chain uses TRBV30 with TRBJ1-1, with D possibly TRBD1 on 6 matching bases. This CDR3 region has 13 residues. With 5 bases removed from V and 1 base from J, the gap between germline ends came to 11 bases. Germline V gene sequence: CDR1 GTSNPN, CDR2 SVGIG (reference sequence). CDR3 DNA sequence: TGTGCCTGGTCCGGACAGTCGAACACTGAAGCTTTCTTT. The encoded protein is CAWSGQSNTEAFF.

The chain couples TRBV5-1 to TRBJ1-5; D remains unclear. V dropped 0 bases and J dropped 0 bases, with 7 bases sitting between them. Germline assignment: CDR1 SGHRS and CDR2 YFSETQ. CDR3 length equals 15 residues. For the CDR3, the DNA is TGCGCCAGCAGCTTGGCCGGGAATAGCAATCAGCCCCAGCATTTT. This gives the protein CASSLAGNSNQPQHF.

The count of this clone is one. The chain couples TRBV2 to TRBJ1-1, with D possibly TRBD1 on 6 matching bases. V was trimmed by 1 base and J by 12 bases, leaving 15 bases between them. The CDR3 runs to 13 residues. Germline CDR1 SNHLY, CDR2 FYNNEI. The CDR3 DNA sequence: TGTGCCAGCAGTGAAGGGGGGGCAGGGAGGTCTTTCTTT. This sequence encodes CASSEGGAGRSFF.

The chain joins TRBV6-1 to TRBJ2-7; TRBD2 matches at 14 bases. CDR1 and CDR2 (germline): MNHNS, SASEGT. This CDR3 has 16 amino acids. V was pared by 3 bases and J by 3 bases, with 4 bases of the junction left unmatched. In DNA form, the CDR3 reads TGTGCCAGCAGTGACCCTGGACTAGCGGGGGGCTACGAGCAGTACTTC. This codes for CASSDPGLAGGYEQYF.

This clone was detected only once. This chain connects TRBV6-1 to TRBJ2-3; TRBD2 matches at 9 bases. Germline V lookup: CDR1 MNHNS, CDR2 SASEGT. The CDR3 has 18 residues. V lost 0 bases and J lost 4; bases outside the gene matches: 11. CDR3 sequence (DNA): TGTGCCAGCAGTGAAGCGGTGGGCGGGAGGGCCTCCCCAGATACGCAGTATTTT. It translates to CASSEAVGGRASPDTQYF.

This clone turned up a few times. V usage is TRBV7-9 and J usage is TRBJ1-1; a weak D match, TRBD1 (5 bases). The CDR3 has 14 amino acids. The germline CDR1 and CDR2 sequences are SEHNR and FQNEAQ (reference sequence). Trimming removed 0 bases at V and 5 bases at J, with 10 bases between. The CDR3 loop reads CASSLAGGYTEAFF. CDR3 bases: TGTGCCAGCAGCTTAGCGGGGGGATATACTGAAGCTTTCTTT.

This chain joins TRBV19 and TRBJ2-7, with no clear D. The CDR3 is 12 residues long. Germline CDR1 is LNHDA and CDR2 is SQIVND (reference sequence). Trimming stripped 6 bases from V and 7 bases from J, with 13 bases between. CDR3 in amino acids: CASSRRMGEQYF. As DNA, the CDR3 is TGTGCCAGTAGCCGAAGGATGGGAGAGCAGTACTTC. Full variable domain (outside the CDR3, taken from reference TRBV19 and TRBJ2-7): DGGITQSPKYLFRKEGQNVTLSCEQNLNHDAMYWYRQDPGQGLRLIYYSQIVNDFQKGDIAEGYSVSREKKESFPLTVTSAQKNPTAFYLCASSRRMGEQYFGPGTRLTVT.

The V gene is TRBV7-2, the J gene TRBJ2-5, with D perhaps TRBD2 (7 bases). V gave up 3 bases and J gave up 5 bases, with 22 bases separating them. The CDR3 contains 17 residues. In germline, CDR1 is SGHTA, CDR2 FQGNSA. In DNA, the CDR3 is TGTGCCAGCAGCTTCCGCCCCGGGGGCGGGAGCCAGGAGACCCAGTACTTC. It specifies CASSFRPGGGSQETQYF.

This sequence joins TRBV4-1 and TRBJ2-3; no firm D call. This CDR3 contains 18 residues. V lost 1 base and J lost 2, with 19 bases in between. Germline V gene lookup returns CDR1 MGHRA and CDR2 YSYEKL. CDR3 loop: CASSQVGLQSRSTDTQYF. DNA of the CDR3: TGCGCCAGCAGCCAAGTTGGGCTTCAGTCGCGCTCCACAGATACGCAGTATTTT.

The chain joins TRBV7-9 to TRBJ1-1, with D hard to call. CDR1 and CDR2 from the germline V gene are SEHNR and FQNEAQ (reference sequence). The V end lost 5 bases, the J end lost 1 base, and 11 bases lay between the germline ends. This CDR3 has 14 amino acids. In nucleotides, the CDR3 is TGTGCCAGCAGCATCGAGAGGGAGAACACTGAAGCTTTCTTT. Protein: CASSIERENTEAFF.

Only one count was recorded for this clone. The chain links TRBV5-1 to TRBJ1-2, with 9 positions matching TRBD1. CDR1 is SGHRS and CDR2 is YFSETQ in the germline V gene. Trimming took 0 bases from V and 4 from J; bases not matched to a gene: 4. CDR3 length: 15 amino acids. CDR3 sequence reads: CASSLGDRVAYGYTF. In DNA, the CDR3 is TGCGCCAGCAGCTTGGGGGACAGGGTTGCCTATGGCTACACCTTC.

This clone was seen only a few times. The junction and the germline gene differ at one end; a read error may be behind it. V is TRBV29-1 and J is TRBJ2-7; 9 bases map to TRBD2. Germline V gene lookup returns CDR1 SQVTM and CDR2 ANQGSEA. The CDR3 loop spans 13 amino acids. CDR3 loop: CSVEAGGTYEQYF. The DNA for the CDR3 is TGCAGCGTGGAAGCGGGGGGAACCTACGAGCAGTACTTC.

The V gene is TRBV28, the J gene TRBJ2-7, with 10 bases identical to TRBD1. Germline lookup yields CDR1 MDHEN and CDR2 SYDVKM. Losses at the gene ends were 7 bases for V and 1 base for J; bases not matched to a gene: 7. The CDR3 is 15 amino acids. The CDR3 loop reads CASKVGDRGSYEQYF. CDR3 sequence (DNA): TGTGCCAGCAAGGTAGGGGACAGGGGATCCTACGAGCAGTACTTC.

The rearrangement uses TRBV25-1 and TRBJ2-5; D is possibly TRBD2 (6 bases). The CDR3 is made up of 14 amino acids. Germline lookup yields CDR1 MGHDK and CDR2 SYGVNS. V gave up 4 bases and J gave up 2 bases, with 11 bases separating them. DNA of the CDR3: TGTGCCAGCAGTGCCACCGGGGGTCAAGAGACCCAGTACTTC. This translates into CASSATGGQETQYF. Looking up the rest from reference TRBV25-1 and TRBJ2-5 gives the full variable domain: EADIYQTPRYLVIGTGKKITLECSQTMGHDKMYWYQQDPGMELHLIHYSYGVNSTEKGDLSSESTVSRIRTEHFPLTLESARPSHTSQYLCASSATGGQETQYFGPGTRLLVL.

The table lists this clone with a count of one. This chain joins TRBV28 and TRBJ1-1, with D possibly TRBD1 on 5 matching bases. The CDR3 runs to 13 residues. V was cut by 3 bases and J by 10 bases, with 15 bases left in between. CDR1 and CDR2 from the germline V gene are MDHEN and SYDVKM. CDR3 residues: CASSLMGRVTAFF. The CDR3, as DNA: TGTGCCAGCAGTTTGATGGGCAGGGTTACAGCTTTCTTT.

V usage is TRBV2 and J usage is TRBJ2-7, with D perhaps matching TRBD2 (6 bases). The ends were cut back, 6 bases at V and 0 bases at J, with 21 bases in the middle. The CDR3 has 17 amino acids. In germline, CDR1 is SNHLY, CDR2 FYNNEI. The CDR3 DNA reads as TGTGCCAGCAGCTCTAAACCGGGACTCTCCAGCTCCTACGAGCAGTACTTC. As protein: CASSSKPGLSSSYEQYF.

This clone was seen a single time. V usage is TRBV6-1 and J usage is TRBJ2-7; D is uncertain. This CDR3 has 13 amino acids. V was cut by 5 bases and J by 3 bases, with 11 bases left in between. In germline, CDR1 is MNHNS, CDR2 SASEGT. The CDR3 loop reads CASSPQPFYEQYF. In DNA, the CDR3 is TGTGCCAGCAGTCCACAACCCTTCTACGAGCAGTACTTC.

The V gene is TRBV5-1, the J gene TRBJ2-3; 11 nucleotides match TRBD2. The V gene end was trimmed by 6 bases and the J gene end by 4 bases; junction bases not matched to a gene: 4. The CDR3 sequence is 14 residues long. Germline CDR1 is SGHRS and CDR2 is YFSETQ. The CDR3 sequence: CASKTSGSADTQYF. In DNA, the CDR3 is TGCGCCAGCAAAACTAGCGGGAGCGCAGATACGCAGTATTTT.

CDR3 coding DNA: TGTGCCAGCAGATCCGACCGCGTCTCCCTGAAAGAGCAGTACTTC. Its protein product is CASRSDRVSLKEQYF. The chain links TRBV27 to TRBJ2-7; no reliable D call. The CDR3 loop spans 15 amino acids. The V and J ends lost 6 bases and 7 bases respectively, with 22 bases between them. Germline V gene lookup returns CDR1 MNHEY and CDR2 SMNVEV (reference sequence).

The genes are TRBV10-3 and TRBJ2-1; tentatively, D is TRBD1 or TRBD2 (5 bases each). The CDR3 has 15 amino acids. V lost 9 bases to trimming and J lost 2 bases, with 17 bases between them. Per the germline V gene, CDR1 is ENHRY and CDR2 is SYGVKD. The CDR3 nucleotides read TGTGCCATTCGTTCCGGGGCCCGGACCTACAATGAGCAGTTCTTC. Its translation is CAIRSGARTYNEQFF.